This TCR beta chain was captured in a study of T-cell reconstitution after alpha-beta-depleted transplantation in children. Unique molecular identifiers were incorporated during preparation of the TCRbeta library. TCRdb reanalysed the PCR reads using MiXCR and keeps one entry per CDR3 protein. This table holds around 530,000 distinct CDR3 sequences, 30% to 35% found once. The CDR3 spans 15 residues. The germline V gene encodes CDR1 SGHTA and CDR2 FQGNSA. Trimming took off 4 bases at V and 0 bases at J, with 12 bases between the two ends. This TCR was sampled from a human donor who donated a stem cell graft to a child with aplastic anemia. The chain is built from TRBV7-2 and TRBJ1-2; TRBD1 is a possible D gene (5 bases). The sequences come from PBMCs from the stem cell graft donor, collected from the stem cell graft. As DNA, the CDR3 is TGTGCCAGCAGCTCAAACAGGATCTCTAACTATGGCTACACCTTC. It yields the protein CASSSNRISNYGYTF.